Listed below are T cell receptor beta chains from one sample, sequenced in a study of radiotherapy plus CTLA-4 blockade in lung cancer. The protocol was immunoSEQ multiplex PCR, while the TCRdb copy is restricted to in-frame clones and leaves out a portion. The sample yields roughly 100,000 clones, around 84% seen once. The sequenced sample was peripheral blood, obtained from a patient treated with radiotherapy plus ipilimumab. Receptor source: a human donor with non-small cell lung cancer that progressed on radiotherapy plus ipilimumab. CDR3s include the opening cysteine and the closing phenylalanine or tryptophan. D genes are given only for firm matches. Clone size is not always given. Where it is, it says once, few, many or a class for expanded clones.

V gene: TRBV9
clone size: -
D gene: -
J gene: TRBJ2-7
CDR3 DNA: TGTGCCAGCAGCGTAGGTCTAGCTGGCGAGCAGTACTTC
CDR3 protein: CASSVGLAGEQYF

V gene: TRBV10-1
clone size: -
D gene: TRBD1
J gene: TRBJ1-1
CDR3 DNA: TGCGCCAGCAGTGAGTTAACAGGGGGTAGCACTGAAGCTTTCTTT
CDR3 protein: CASSELTGGSTEAFF

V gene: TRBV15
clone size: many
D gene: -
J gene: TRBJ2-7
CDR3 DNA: TGTGCCACCAGCAGCAGGGGATCATACTACGAGCAGTACTTC
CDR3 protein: CATSSRGSYYEQYF

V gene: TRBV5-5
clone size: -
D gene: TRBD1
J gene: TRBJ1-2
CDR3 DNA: TGTGCCAGCAGCTTGAGGGGCGGACAGGGAGGGTATGGCTACACCTTC
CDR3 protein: CASSLRGGQGGYGYTF

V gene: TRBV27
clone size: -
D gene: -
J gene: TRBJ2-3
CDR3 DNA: TGTGCCAGCAGTTTAACTCCGGGATCCCACCCATTTTTT
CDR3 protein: CASSLTPGSHPFF

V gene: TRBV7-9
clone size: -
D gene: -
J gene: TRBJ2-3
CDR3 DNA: TGTGCCAGCAGCTCTCAGGGGTTGAGGACAGATACGCAGTATTTT
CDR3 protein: CASSSQGLRTDTQYF

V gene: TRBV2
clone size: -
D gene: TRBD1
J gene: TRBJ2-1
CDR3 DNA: TGTGCCAGCAGTGGGGACAGGGGGCGTGAGGAGCAGTTCTTC
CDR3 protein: CASSGDRGREEQFF

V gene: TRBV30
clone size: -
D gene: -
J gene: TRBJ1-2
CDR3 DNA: TGTGCCTGGAGCGCCAGTAACTATGGCTACACCTTC
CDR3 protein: CAWSASNYGYTF

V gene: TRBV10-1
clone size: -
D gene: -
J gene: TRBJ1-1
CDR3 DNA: TGCGCCAGCAGTGATATGGGGGTTGGGAACACTGAAGCTTTCTTT
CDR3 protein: CASSDMGVGNTEAFF

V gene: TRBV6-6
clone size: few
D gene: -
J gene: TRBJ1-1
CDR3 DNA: TGTGCCAGCGAGGAGAGGGGGAACATGAACACTGAAGCTTTCTTT
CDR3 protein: CASEERGNMNTEAFF

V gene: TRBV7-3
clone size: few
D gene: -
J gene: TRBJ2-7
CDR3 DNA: TGTGCCAGCAGCCCCTCCGGTTCAAGCTCCTACGAGCAGTACTTC
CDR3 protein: CASSPSGSSSYEQYF

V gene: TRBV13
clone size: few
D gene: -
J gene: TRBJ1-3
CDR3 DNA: TGTGCCAGCAGCTTAAGAGGGGCCTCTGGAAACACCATATATTTT
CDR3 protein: CASSLRGASGNTIYF

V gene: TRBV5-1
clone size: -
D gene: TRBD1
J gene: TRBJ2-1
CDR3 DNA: TGCGCCAGCAGCCTGGACAGGGGCTCCTACAATGAGCAGTTCTTC
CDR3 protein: CASSLDRGSYNEQFF

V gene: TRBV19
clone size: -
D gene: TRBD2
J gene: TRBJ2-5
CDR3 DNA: TGTGCCAGTAGTAACCCGGCGGTGACTAGCGGGAGGGCTGAAGAGACCCAGTACTTC
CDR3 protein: CASSNPAVTSGRAEETQYF

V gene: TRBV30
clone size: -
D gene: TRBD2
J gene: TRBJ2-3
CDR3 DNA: TGTGCCTGGAGCGAGGTTGGGACTAGCGGTAGCACAGATACGCAGTATTTT
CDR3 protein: CAWSEVGTSGSTDTQYF

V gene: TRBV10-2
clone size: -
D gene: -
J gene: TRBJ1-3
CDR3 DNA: TGCGCCAGCAGTGAACGCCAGGGCCTAGCTGGAAACACCATATATTTT
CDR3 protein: CASSERQGLAGNTIYF

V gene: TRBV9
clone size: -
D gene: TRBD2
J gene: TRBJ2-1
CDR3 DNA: TGTGCCAGCAGCGGCACCGGGACTAGCGGTAATGAGCAGTTCTTC
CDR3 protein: CASSGTGTSGNEQFF

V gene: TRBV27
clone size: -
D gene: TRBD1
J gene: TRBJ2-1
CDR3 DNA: TGTGCCAGCAGTTCATTCACGGGACAGGGTAGGGTAAATGAGCAGTTCTTC
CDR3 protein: CASSSFTGQGRVNEQFF

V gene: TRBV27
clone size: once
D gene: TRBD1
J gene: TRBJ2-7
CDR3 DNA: TGTGCCAGCACCCCCGGGACAGGGCGGTACGAGCAGTACTTC
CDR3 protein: CASTPGTGRYEQYF

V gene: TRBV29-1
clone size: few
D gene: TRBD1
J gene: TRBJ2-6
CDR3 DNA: TGCAGCGTTGATGGTGGGACAGGAGCCCTCTCTGGGGCCAACGTCCTGACTTTC
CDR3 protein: CSVDGGTGALSGANVLTF

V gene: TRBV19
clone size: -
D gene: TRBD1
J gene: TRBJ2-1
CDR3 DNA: TGTGCCAGCTCAGGGGGCTATTTGGGGCAGTTCTTC
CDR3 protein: CASSGGYLGQFF

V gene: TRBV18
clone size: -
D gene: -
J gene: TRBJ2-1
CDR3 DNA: TGTGCCAGCTCACCAATCAGCGGAGGAGGTAATGAGCAGTTCTTC
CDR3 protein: CASSPISGGGNEQFF

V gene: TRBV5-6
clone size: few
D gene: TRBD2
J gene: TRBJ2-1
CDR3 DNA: TGTGCCAGCAGCTCCTCGAAAGGACTAGCGGGATATAGGAAAGAGCAGTTCTTC
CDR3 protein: CASSSSKGLAGYRKEQFF